Below are 21 T cell receptor beta chains sequenced from a single sample in a study of CD8+ T cells in alopecia areata. The authors extracted RNA and reverse transcribed it into cDNA as the sequencing template. The data were produced by immunoSEQ multiplex PCR, yet TCRdb's version contains in-frame clones alone and is incomplete. Of about 270,000 clones in the sample, roughly 60% were seen once. Treatment noted: oral pan-JAK inhibitor, 5-10 mg twice daily. Material: CD4+ T cells sorted from blood, obtained at approximately week 52, from a patient treated with tofacitinib. The receptors derive from a human donor with alopecia areata.

This chain joins TRBV15 and TRBJ1-1; 8 bases are a match to TRBD1. CDR1 and CDR2 from the germline V gene are LNHNV and YYDKDF (reference sequence). The CDR3 contains 13 residues. V lost 0 bases and J lost 11; bases outside the gene matches: 5. The CDR3 sequence: CATSRDVGTGAFF. Here the CDR3 DNA reads TGTGCCACCAGCAGAGATGTGGGGACAGGTGCTTTCTTT.

Of note for this clone: The junction differs from germline at one of its ends, possibly a read error. This chain uses TRBV30 with TRBJ2-6; no reliable D call. Germline lookup yields CDR1 GTSNPN and CDR2 SVGIG (reference sequence). The CDR3 totals 11 residues. The DNA of the CDR3 is TGTGCCTGGAGTGGGCCCAACGTCCTGACTTTC. Translation: CAWSGPNVLTF.

The V call is TRBV5-1, the J call TRBJ1-1, with D possibly TRBD1 on 5 matching bases. The length of the CDR3 is 14 residues. Trimming stripped 0 bases from V and 5 bases from J, with 11 bases between. Germline V CDR1 and CDR2: SGHRS, YFSETQ. The CDR3 loop reads CASSLDTGGTEAFF. In DNA, the CDR3 is TGCGCCAGCAGCTTGGACACGGGGGGTACTGAAGCTTTCTTT.

The chain employs TRBV6-5 and TRBJ2-7, with a tentative D call TRBD1 (6 bases). Germline CDR1 MNHEY, CDR2 SVGAGI. CDR3 length equals 14 residues. V lost 8 bases, J lost 0 bases, and 14 bases lay in between. The CDR3 nucleotides read TGTGCCAGCCGCGGACAGTTGAGCTCCTACGAGCAGTACTTC. Its translation: CASRGQLSSYEQYF.

The chain recombines TRBV2 with TRBJ1-4, with D possibly being TRBD1 (5 bases). CDR1 and CDR2 (germline): SNHLY, FYNNEI. This CDR3 contains 16 residues. The ends were cut back, 3 bases at V and 2 bases at J, with 13 bases in the middle. DNA of the CDR3: TGTGCCAGCAGTGACCGGGACGGCCTTACTAATGAAAAACTGTTTTTT. It codes for CASSDRDGLTNEKLFF.

The rearrangement joins TRBV30 to TRBJ2-7; 12 positions agree with TRBD2. The J segment lost 6 bases and the V segment lost 7 bases, leaving 7 bases of the junction unmatched. Germline V gives CDR1 GTSNPN, CDR2 SVGIG (reference sequence). The CDR3 length is 13 residues. The CDR3 loop is CAFRLAGDREQYF. The CDR3 nucleotides are TGTGCCTTCCGACTAGCGGGGGACCGCGAGCAGTACTTC.

Here the CDR3 reads CASRETHPLAAPHNEQFF. DNA of the CDR3: TGTGCCAGCAGAGAAACCCACCCGCTAGCGGCCCCTCACAATGAGCAGTTCTTC. This chain uses TRBV6-1 with TRBJ2-1; TRBD2 agrees at 7 bases. The J segment lost 5 bases and the V segment lost 6 bases, leaving 19 bases of the junction unmatched. Germline CDR1 reads MNHNS; CDR2 reads SASEGT. The CDR3 loop spans 18 amino acids.

V is TRBV2 and J is TRBJ1-1; 8 bases line up with TRBD1. The CDR3 length is 13 residues. CDR1 and CDR2 from the germline V gene are SNHLY and FYNNEI. The trim removed 4 bases at V and 7 bases at J, leaving 5 bases unmatched. The CDR3 protein is CASSGTGRYEAFF. CDR3 DNA: TGTGCCAGCAGTGGGACAGGGAGATATGAAGCTTTCTTT.

This clone was seen a few times. This chain joins TRBV6-5 and TRBJ1-2; maybe TRBD1 (6 bases). The germline CDR1 and CDR2 sequences are MNHEY and SVGAGI. The CDR3 extends over 12 amino acids. V was trimmed by 5 bases and J by 4 bases, leaving 8 bases between them. The chain's CDR3 is CASSRGTYGYTF. The CDR3 region has the DNA TGTGCCAGCAGTAGGGGGACCTATGGCTACACCTTC.

The chain recombines TRBV7-9 with TRBJ1-2, with 9 bases lining up with TRBD1. V lost 3 bases, J lost 6 bases, and 8 bases stayed unmatched. The CDR3 is 15 amino acids. Germline CDR1 reads SEHNR; CDR2 reads FQNEAQ (reference sequence). DNA of the CDR3: TGTGCCAGCAGCTTTCGGGACAGGGACTATGATGGCTACACCTTC. Translating gives CASSFRDRDYDGYTF.

The chain joins TRBV4-2 to TRBJ2-6; D is undetermined. This CDR3 contains 15 residues. V lost 0 bases and J 4 bases, leaving 7 bases between the germline ends. Germline CDR1 reads LGHNA; CDR2 reads YNFKEQ. CDR3 sequence (DNA): TGTGCCAGCAGCCAAGAACCTGCCGGGGCCAACGTCCTGACTTTC. Translating gives CASSQEPAGANVLTF.

This clone was detected a few times. The chain carries TRBV15 and TRBJ2-7; no clear D. V was shortened by 1 base and J by 4 bases, with 8 bases between the two germline ends. Germline lookup yields CDR1 LNHNV and CDR2 YYDKDF (reference sequence). This CDR3 contains 13 residues. The CDR3 here is CATSRVLGYEQYF. CDR3 nucleotide sequence: TGTGCCACCAGCAGAGTGCTCGGGTACGAGCAGTACTTC.

This chain connects TRBV11-1 to TRBJ2-3; tentatively, D is TRBD1 (6 bases). CDR1 SGHAT and CDR2 FQDESV come from the germline V gene (reference sequence). The CDR3 loop spans 13 amino acids. The V end was cut by 5 bases, the J end by 6 bases, with 12 bases between. The CDR3 nucleotides are TGTGCCAGCAGCCTTCACAGGGAGGATACGCAGTATTTT. It is translated as CASSLHREDTQYF.

The genes are TRBV9 and TRBJ2-2; D unclear. The CDR3 contains 15 residues. Trimming pared 0 bases from V and 3 bases from J, leaving 9 bases between. The V gene's germline CDR1 is SGDLS and CDR2 YYNGEE. In nucleotides, the CDR3 is TGTGCCAGCAGCGTAGGCAGGTCCTACACCGGGGAGCTGTTTTTT. It is translated as CASSVGRSYTGELFF.

This clone occurred once. The chain combines TRBV30 with TRBJ2-1; D gene ambiguous. Trimming shortened V by 2 bases and J by 9 bases, and 14 bases separated the two germline ends. From germline, CDR1 is GTSNPN and CDR2 SVGIG (reference sequence). The CDR3 contains 13 residues. The CDR3 region has the DNA TGTGCCTGGAGTACTAACCCGGGCGTTGAGCAGTTCTTC. Its translation: CAWSTNPGVEQFF.

This clone was seen a single time. The chain combines TRBV18 with TRBJ2-1; D gene unclear. CDR1 and CDR2 (germline): KGHSH, LQKENI. Trimming removed 2 bases at V and 7 bases at J, with 6 bases between. The CDR3 has 12 amino acids. The DNA for the CDR3 is TGTGCCAGCTCACCAGGGCCGAATGAGCAGTTCTTC. Translating gives CASSPGPNEQFF.

This clone was seen repeatedly, ten times or more. The chain couples TRBV5-6 to TRBJ2-1; 15 bases align to TRBD2. The CDR3 contains 16 residues. In germline, CDR1 is SGHDT, CDR2 YYEEEE. The V and J ends lost 4 bases and 8 bases, in that order; junction bases with no gene match: 7. This CDR3 is CASSQWGLAGGYEQFF. DNA for the CDR3: TGTGCCAGCAGCCAGTGGGGACTAGCGGGGGGATATGAGCAGTTCTTC.

The chain combines TRBV4-2 with TRBJ2-6; either TRBD1 or TRBD2 may supply D (6 bases each). V was trimmed by 0 bases and J by 1 base, leaving 13 bases between them. CDR3 length equals 18 residues. Germline CDR1 reads LGHNA; CDR2 reads YNFKEQ. The CDR3 region has the DNA TGTGCCAGCAGCCAAGAGGTCGGGGGCCCATCTGGGGCCAACGTCCTGACTTTC. Translated, it gives CASSQEVGGPSGANVLTF.

The chain uses TRBV30 and TRBJ1-6; maybe TRBD1 (5 bases). There are 14 residues in the CDR3. Germline lookup yields CDR1 GTSNPN and CDR2 SVGIG (reference sequence). V was shortened by 1 base and J by 9 bases, with 13 bases between the two germline ends. DNA of the CDR3: TGTGCCTGGAGTGGCCGGGGCTCAAGTTCACCCCTCCACTTT. Translated: CAWSGRGSSSPLHF.

CDR3: CAWKVAGAYEQYF. CDR3 DNA sequence: TGTGCCTGGAAGGTTGCGGGGGCCTACGAGCAGTACTTC. The chain links TRBV30 to TRBJ2-7; TRBD2 agrees at 7 bases. After removal of 4 bases from V and 2 bases from J, the junction contained 5 bases not matched to a gene. CDR1 is GTSNPN and CDR2 is SVGIG in the germline V gene (reference sequence). This CDR3 is 13 amino acids long.

CDR3 nucleotide sequence: TGTGCCAGCAGCTCTGGGACTAGCGGGCCCCTCATCACCGGGGAGCTGTTTTTT. The encoded protein is CASSSGTSGPLITGELFF. This chain links TRBV5-6 with TRBJ2-2; the match to TRBD2 covers 12 bases. The CDR3 loop spans 18 amino acids. V dropped 3 bases and J dropped 4; count of bases not matched to a gene: 10. Looked up from germline, CDR1 is SGHDT and CDR2 is YYEEEE.